The clone carrying this T cell receptor beta chain was counted only a few times. This sample stems from a study of blood T cells in healthy people across ages. Across the study: About one barcoded TCR beta cDNA was captured per two T cells.

The study drew donors from healthy Caucasian individuals in Russia aged 6 to 90. Total RNA was extracted at no less than 5 micrograms per sample. With a J-beta primer mix and a sample-barcoded 5' primer, a second PCR ran 7 to 11 cycles. Per sample, CDR3-containing paired-end reads numbered at least 2.5 million. TCRdb reprocessed the 5' RACE reads via MiXCR and lists one record per CDR3 protein. The table has fewer than 2,000,000 distinct CDR3 sequences, around 42% seen once. This TCR derives from a human donor in good health. Sequences were obtained from blood.

The DNA for the CDR3 is TGTGCCAGCAGCTTAGGACAGGGGTCCAACAATGAGCAGTTCTTC. It translates to CASSLGQGSNNEQFF. V and J are TRBV7-9 and TRBJ2-1; TRBD1 aligns across 8 bases. Germline values: CDR1 SEHNR, CDR2 FQNEAQ (reference sequence). J was trimmed by 5 bases and V by 1 base; bases with no gene match: 4. The CDR3 loop spans 15 amino acids.